These 25 T cell receptor beta chains were all obtained from the same sample, sequenced in a study of CD8 T cells in Susac syndrome. cDNA came from about 0.51 to 1 ug RNA primed by random hexamers. TCRdb ran MiXCR on the immunoSEQ multiplex PCR reads and lists one entry per CDR3 protein. This sample has approximately 120,000 distinct CDR3 sequences, with over 85% found just once. Sequencing was done on a sample of CD8+ T cells from PBMCs. The receptors here all came from a human donor with multiple sclerosis.

The chain uses TRBV7-8 and TRBJ2-5; 10 bases are a match to TRBD2. This CDR3 spans 15 amino acids. The V and J ends lost 6 bases and 2 bases, in that order; junction bases with no gene match: 6. Per the germline V gene, CDR1 is SGHVS and CDR2 is FQNEAQ. The CDR3 region is CASRYGLAEQETQYF. In DNA form, the CDR3 reads TGTGCCAGCAGGTACGGACTAGCGGAGCAAGAGACCCAGTACTTC.

The chain has TRBV10-2 and TRBJ2-3; D ambiguous. Trimming took 3 bases from V and 0 from J, leaving 4 bases between them. Germline lookup yields CDR1 WSHSY and CDR2 SAAADI. This CDR3 contains 13 residues. CDR3 residues: CASSELSTDTQYF. CDR3 bases: TGCGCCAGCAGTGAATTGAGCACAGATACGCAGTATTTT.

The genes are TRBV6-4 and TRBJ2-2, with D possibly matching TRBD2 (6 bases). Germline CDR1 reads MRHNA; CDR2 reads SNTAGT. The V and J ends lost 3 bases and 1 base respectively, with 15 bases between them. The CDR3 loop spans 17 amino acids. The DNA of the CDR3 is TGTGCCAGCAGTGAATCGCCGGGACTCGAGAACACCGGGGAGCTGTTTTTT. Protein: CASSESPGLENTGELFF.

The chain employs TRBV20-1 and TRBJ2-7; D unclear. In germline, CDR1 is DFQATT, CDR2 SNEGSKA (reference sequence). The CDR3 contains 13 residues. V was trimmed by 0 bases and J by 0 bases, leaving 6 bases between them. CDR3 DNA sequence: TGCAGTGCTAGAGATCTCTACTCCTACGAGCAGTACTTC. It translates to CSARDLYSYEQYF.

The genes are TRBV11-2 and TRBJ1-2, with 7 bases lining up with TRBD1. The length of the CDR3 is 13 residues. CDR1 is SGHAT, CDR2 FQNNGV, per germline. V shed 3 bases, J shed 6 bases, and the junction held 4 bases outside the gene matches. The CDR3, as DNA: TGTGCCAGCAGCTTGCGACAGGGTCATGGCTACACCTTC. Translated: CASSLRQGHGYTF. Variable domain in full (rest from reference TRBV11-2 and TRBJ1-2): EAGVAQSPRYKIIEKRQSVAFWCNPISGHATLYWYQQILGQGPKLLIQFQNNGVVDDSQLPKDRFSAERLKGVDSTLKIQPAKLEDSAVYLCASSLRQGHGYTFGSGTRLTVV.

The V and J genes are TRBV15 and TRBJ2-7; 13 bases line up with TRBD2. From germline, CDR1 is LNHNV and CDR2 YYDKDF (reference sequence). The V segment lost 4 bases and the J segment 3 bases; nucleotides outside the gene matches: 3. CDR3 length: 15 amino acids. The CDR3 is CATSTGLAGNYEQYV. CDR3 coding DNA: TGTGCCACCAGCACGGGACTAGCGGGGAACTACGAGCAGTACGTC.

The chain is built from TRBV3-1 and TRBJ2-1; 9 nucleotides match TRBD2. J was trimmed by 4 bases and V by 5 bases; bases with no gene match: 9. The CDR3 runs 16 residues. Germline V gene data show CDR1 as LGHDT and CDR2 as YNNKEL (reference sequence). In nucleotides, the CDR3 is TGTGCCAGCAGCTTTAGCGGGGGAACCCGGTACAATGAGCAGTTCTTC. This sequence encodes CASSFSGGTRYNEQFF.

The chain joins TRBV4-2 to TRBJ2-5; 13 bases are a match to TRBD2. Trimming at V came to 3 bases and at J to 1 base, leaving 8 bases not matched to a gene. This CDR3 has 18 residues. Germline CDR1 and CDR2: LGHNA and YNFKEQ. This CDR3 is CASSQGTSGVKSQETQYF. CDR3 DNA: TGTGCCAGCAGCCAGGGGACTAGCGGGGTTAAATCCCAAGAGACCCAGTACTTC.

The chain couples TRBV2 to TRBJ2-7; D gene ambiguous. This CDR3 is 13 amino acids long. Between the trimmed V and J ends, which lost 7 bases and 2 bases, there was a span of 12 bases. Germline CDR1 is SNHLY and CDR2 is FYNNEI. CDR3 DNA: TGTGCCAGCAAGGCCGGGCCAACCTACGAGCAGTACGTC. Amino acid sequence: CASKAGPTYEQYV.

V is TRBV6-5 and J is TRBJ2-5, with 7 nucleotides matching TRBD1. Germline CDR1 and CDR2: MNHEY and SVGAGI. Trimming removed 2 bases from V and 5 bases from J; junction bases left unmatched: 11. CDR3 length: 16 amino acids. The CDR3, as DNA: TGTGCCAGCAGTTACGGGGCAGGGGGTCCCCGTGAGACCCAGTACTTC. Encoded protein: CASSYGAGGPRETQYF.

V gene TRBV20-1 combines with J gene TRBJ2-1, with TRBD2 matching over 8 bases. The CDR3 extends over 13 amino acids. The junction had 4 bases not matched to a gene; V was cut back by 4 bases and J by 5 bases. Germline V gene data show CDR1 as DFQATT and CDR2 as SNEGSKA (reference sequence). The CDR3 DNA is TGCAGTGCTACGGGGACTAGTCACAATGAGCAGTTCTTC. Its protein is CSATGTSHNEQFF.

V usage is TRBV23-1 and J usage is TRBJ2-3, with no clear D. TRBV23-1 is filed as an ORF, its function uncertain. This CDR3 is built from 16 residues. V shed 0 bases and J shed 2 bases, with 12 bases lying between them. CDR3 DNA: TGCGCCAGCAGTCAATCGGAATTAGCCCCCACAGATACGCAGTATTTT. Amino acids: CASSQSELAPTDTQYF.

This chain uses TRBV9 with TRBJ2-2; the D gene could be TRBD1 or TRBD2 (7 bases each). Germline loops: CDR1 SGDLS, CDR2 YYNGEE. This CDR3 comprises 18 residues. Deletions cut 0 bases from V and 2 bases from J, with 17 bases between. CDR3 DNA: TGTGCCAGCAGCGTAGCCCCAGGGGGGGTTTTCAACACCGGGGAGCTGTTTTTT. Translated, it gives CASSVAPGGVFNTGELFF.

The genes are TRBV7-9 and TRBJ2-5; D may match TRBD1 or TRBD2 (5 bases each). Germline lookup yields CDR1 SEHNR and CDR2 FQNEAQ (reference sequence). The CDR3 is 17 amino acids. Trimming took 5 bases from V and 1 from J, leaving 20 bases between them. The CDR3 protein is CASSPPLGRVTQETQYF. CDR3 sequence (DNA): TGTGCCAGCAGCCCCCCCTTGGGGCGGGTAACCCAAGAGACCCAGTACTTC.

The genes are TRBV11-3 and TRBJ1-1, with D unclear. V lost 7 bases to trimming and J lost 5 bases, with 20 bases between them. The CDR3 spans 15 residues. CDR1 and CDR2 (germline): SGHNT, YENEEA. CDR3 sequence: CASTPLFPGGTEAFF. For the CDR3, the DNA is TGTGCCAGCACGCCGTTGTTCCCTGGAGGGACTGAAGCTTTCTTT.

The chain recombines TRBV27 with TRBJ2-1, with 7 bases that match TRBD2. Germline loops: CDR1 MNHEY, CDR2 SMNVEV (reference sequence). The V gene end was trimmed by 2 bases and the J gene end by 2 bases; junction bases not matched to a gene: 0. The CDR3 is made up of 14 amino acids. The CDR3 loop is CASSLAGAYNEQFF. The CDR3 DNA sequence: TGTGCCAGCAGTTTAGCGGGGGCCTACAATGAGCAGTTCTTC.

The chain is built from TRBV15 and TRBJ2-2, with no clear D. Trimming stripped 7 bases from V and 0 bases from J, with 3 bases between. CDR1 and CDR2 from the germline V gene are LNHNV and YYDKDF (reference sequence). The CDR3 runs to 12 residues. The CDR3 protein is CATKANTGELFF. CDR3 bases: TGTGCCACCAAAGCGAACACCGGGGAGCTGTTTTTT.

In DNA, the CDR3 is TGTGCCAGCAGCCAAGTTTATAAGCGGGGGACCCACCAAGAGACCCAGTACTTC. This translates into CASSQVYKRGTHQETQYF. The chain links TRBV3-1 to TRBJ2-5, with 8 bases identical to TRBD2. CDR1 and CDR2 (germline): LGHDT, YNNKEL (reference sequence). The CDR3 spans 18 residues. Losses at the gene ends were 1 base for V and 0 bases for J; bases not matched to a gene: 10.

This chain joins TRBV5-5 and TRBJ1-5; tentatively, D is TRBD1 (6 bases). The CDR3 sequence is 13 residues long. Germline lookup yields CDR1 SGHKS and CDR2 YYEKEE (reference sequence). Trimming took 4 bases from V and 6 from J, leaving 11 bases between them. This chain's CDR3 is CASSINRAQPQHF. The CDR3 nucleotides read TGTGCCAGCAGCATCAACAGGGCTCAGCCCCAGCATTTT.

V is TRBV13 and J is TRBJ2-7; D is perhaps TRBD1 (5 bases). V lost 4 bases to trimming and J lost 1 base, with 8 bases between them. Per the germline V gene, CDR1 is PRHDT and CDR2 is FYEKMQ (reference sequence). The length of the CDR3 is 13 residues. Here the CDR3 DNA reads TGTGCCAGCAGCTCGACAGTATCCTACGAGCAGTACGTC. Its translation is CASSSTVSYEQYV.

The V and J genes are TRBV9 and TRBJ2-7; D is undetermined. The CDR3 loop spans 13 amino acids. Trimming left V 2 bases short and J 5 bases short, with 11 bases between. CDR1 SGDLS and CDR2 YYNGEE come from the germline V gene. The CDR3 is CASSVSPPDEQYF. CDR3 in DNA: TGTGCCAGCAGCGTGTCCCCTCCCGACGAGCAGTACTTC. Complete variable domain (other parts from reference TRBV9 and TRBJ2-7): DSGVTQTPKHLITATGQRVTLRCSPRSGDLSVYWYQQSLDQGLQFLIQYYNGEERAKGNILERFSAQQFPDLHSELNLSSLELGDSALYFCASSVSPPDEQYFGPGTRLTVT.

V is TRBV19 and J is TRBJ2-3; D is possibly TRBD1 or TRBD2 (6 bases each). V was cut by 10 bases and J by 9 bases, with 14 bases left in between. This CDR3 spans 11 amino acids. Germline CDR1 reads LNHDA; CDR2 reads SQIVND (reference sequence). CDR3 amino acids: CATERGVTQYF. DNA of the CDR3: TGTGCCACGGAGAGGGGGGTAACGCAGTATTTT.

This chain joins TRBV4-1 and TRBJ2-7; 8 nucleotides align to TRBD2. The CDR3 totals 16 residues. Germline assignment: CDR1 MGHRA and CDR2 YSYEKL. V shed 3 bases and J 3 bases; nucleotides not matched to a gene: 10. The CDR3 spells CASSQGYGGVYYEQYF. The CDR3 DNA sequence: TGCGCCAGCAGCCAGGGGTACGGGGGGGTTTACTACGAGCAGTACTTC.

J is TRBJ1-4 and V is TRBV27, with a weak D call TRBD1 (5 bases). The CDR3 is 15 residues long. The V gene lost 5 bases and the J gene lost 7 bases, with 17 bases spanning the gap. Germline values: CDR1 MNHEY, CDR2 SMNVEV (reference sequence). For the CDR3, the DNA is TGTGCCAGCAGTACAGGAAAGGTACTAGGTGAAAAACTGTTTTTT. It codes for CASSTGKVLGEKLFF.

V gene TRBV20-1 combines with J gene TRBJ2-1; TRBD1 is a possible D gene (6 bases). V was shortened by 6 bases and J by 9 bases, with 21 bases between the two germline ends. The V gene's germline CDR1 is DFQATT and CDR2 SNEGSKA (reference sequence). This CDR3 comprises 14 residues. The CDR3 here is CSALGGGPSGEQFF. Here the CDR3 DNA reads TGCAGTGCCCTCGGTGGGGGCCCCTCTGGTGAGCAGTTCTTC.